Listed below are T cell receptor beta chains from one sample, sequenced in a study of response to subunit inactivated influenza vaccine. One entry per CDR3 protein results from TCRdb running MiXCR on the RT-PCR reads. The table records some 480,000 distinct CDR3 sequences, 9.5% to 13% of them present only once. The input for sequencing was PBMCs from blood, taken roughly 47 days after vaccination. Receptors originate from a man over 45 who received an inactivated influenza vaccine. The CDR3 runs from the conserved cysteine through the conserved F or W. The D gene is left open where the match is weak. Only part of the rows carry a size: once, few, many, or a class if the clone is expanded.

d_gene: TRBD2
abundance: NA
j_gene: TRBJ2-3
v_gene: TRBV4-2
CDR3nt: TGTGCCAGCAGCCAAGGGGCTCGTAGCGGGAGAAAAGGAAGCACAGATACGCAGTATTTT
CDR3aa: CASSQGARSGRKGSTDTQYF

d_gene: NA
abundance: NA
j_gene: TRBJ1-3
v_gene: TRBV4-3
CDR3nt: TGCGCCAGCAGCCTAGGAATAGGGCTCTCTGGAAACACCATATATTTT
CDR3aa: CASSLGIGLSGNTIYF

d_gene: NA
abundance: many
j_gene: TRBJ2-3
v_gene: TRBV5-6
CDR3nt: TGTGCCAGCAGCCCCTTCACCCAAATAGATACGCAGTATTTT
CDR3aa: CASSPFTQIDTQYF

d_gene: TRBD1
abundance: many
j_gene: TRBJ2-1
v_gene: TRBV29-1
CDR3nt: TGCAGCGTGGAATCTCGGACAGGTTCAACGGGTGAGCAGTTCTTC
CDR3aa: CSVESRTGSTGEQFF

d_gene: NA
abundance: NA
j_gene: TRBJ2-5
v_gene: TRBV6-2/TRBV6-3
CDR3nt: TGTGCCAGCAGTTATTCCAACCTGGGAGAGACCCAGTACTTC
CDR3aa: CASSYSNLGETQYF

d_gene: TRBD1
abundance: once
j_gene: TRBJ2-7
v_gene: TRBV3-1
CDR3nt: TGTGCCAGCAGCCAATTGGGACAGAATACCCCCCTCGAGCAGTACTTC
CDR3aa: CASSQLGQNTPLEQYF

d_gene: NA
abundance: NA
j_gene: TRBJ2-5
v_gene: TRBV14
CDR3nt: TGTGCCAGCAGCCAGGTACAAGAGACCCAGTACTTC
CDR3aa: CASSQVQETQYF

d_gene: TRBD1
abundance: few
j_gene: TRBJ2-1
v_gene: TRBV7-9
CDR3nt: TGTGCCAGCAGGCCAGCCGGGACAGGGGTATACAATGAGCAGTTCTTC
CDR3aa: CASRPAGTGVYNEQFF

d_gene: TRBD1
abundance: few
j_gene: TRBJ1-1
v_gene: TRBV29-1
CDR3nt: TGCAGCGTTGAACGGAGTCGGACAGGGCAGGGTTGGGCTTTCTTT
CDR3aa: CSVERSRTGQGWAFF

d_gene: NA
abundance: few
j_gene: TRBJ2-7
v_gene: TRBV7-9
CDR3nt: TGTGCCAGCAGCCCAGGGGCCGTAACCTACGAGCAGTACTTC
CDR3aa: CASSPGAVTYEQYF

d_gene: NA
abundance: many
j_gene: TRBJ2-3
v_gene: TRBV5-1
CDR3nt: TGCGCCAGCAGCCCAGAGGGGGGGCGAGTGGCAGATACGCAGTATTTT
CDR3aa: CASSPEGGRVADTQYF

d_gene: TRBD2
abundance: NA
j_gene: TRBJ2-1
v_gene: TRBV4-1
CDR3nt: TGCGCCAGCAGCCAAGGACTAGCGGGGGGCACCTGGGGGGATGAGCAGTTCTTC
CDR3aa: CASSQGLAGGTWGDEQFF

d_gene: NA
abundance: few
j_gene: TRBJ1-5
v_gene: TRBV7-8
CDR3nt: TGTGCCAGCAGCTCATATCTTAGCAATCAGCCCCAGCATTTT
CDR3aa: CASSSYLSNQPQHF

d_gene: TRBD1
abundance: many
j_gene: TRBJ2-3
v_gene: TRBV7-9
CDR3nt: TGTGCCAGCAGCTTAGCGATCGGACAGGGAACAGATACGCAGTATTTT
CDR3aa: CASSLAIGQGTDTQYF

d_gene: NA
abundance: NA
j_gene: TRBJ2-7
v_gene: TRBV28
CDR3nt: TGTGCCAGCAGTCGGGGGGCAGGGAGCTCCTACGAGCAGTACTTC
CDR3aa: CASSRGAGSSYEQYF

d_gene: TRBD2
abundance: NA
j_gene: TRBJ2-5
v_gene: TRBV7-9
CDR3nt: TGTGCCAGCAGCCCCCTAGCGGGAGCGGCTGGGCAAGAGACCCAGTACTTC
CDR3aa: CASSPLAGAAGQETQYF

d_gene: TRBD1
abundance: once
j_gene: TRBJ2-3
v_gene: TRBV4-1
CDR3nt: TGCGCCAGCAGCCAAGAGACAGGGATAAGGGCAGATACGCAGTATTTT
CDR3aa: CASSQETGIRADTQYF

d_gene: NA
abundance: many
j_gene: TRBJ1-1
v_gene: TRBV5-1
CDR3nt: TGCGCCAGCAGTAGAGGGGAGAGCACTGAAGCTTTCTTT
CDR3aa: CASSRGESTEAFF

d_gene: NA
abundance: NA
j_gene: TRBJ2-6
v_gene: TRBV27
CDR3nt: TGTGCCAGCAGTCTAAGCGCTTACTCTGGGGCCAACGTCCTGACTTTC
CDR3aa: CASSLSAYSGANVLTF

d_gene: NA
abundance: few
j_gene: TRBJ1-5
v_gene: TRBV20-1
CDR3nt: TGCAGTGCTAGTTCGGGGTCGGGTGATCAGCCCCAGCATTTT
CDR3aa: CSASSGSGDQPQHF

d_gene: NA
abundance: NA
j_gene: TRBJ2-5
v_gene: TRBV20-1
CDR3nt: TGCAGTGCTAGAGATTTTAGGAAAGAGACCCAGTACTTC
CDR3aa: CSARDFRKETQYF

d_gene: TRBD1
abundance: many
j_gene: TRBJ2-7
v_gene: TRBV28
CDR3nt: TGTGCCAGCAGTTTATCTTCGGGACAGGGCTACGAGCAGTACTTC
CDR3aa: CASSLSSGQGYEQYF

d_gene: NA
abundance: NA
j_gene: TRBJ2-3
v_gene: TRBV7-6
CDR3nt: TGTGCCAGCACCAGCCTCACAGGCACAGATACGCAGTATTTT
CDR3aa: CASTSLTGTDTQYF

d_gene: TRBD1
abundance: few
j_gene: TRBJ1-1
v_gene: TRBV20-1
CDR3nt: TGCAGTGCTATAGACCGACAGGGCGCGAACACTGAAGCTTTCTTT
CDR3aa: CSAIDRQGANTEAFF

d_gene: NA
abundance: NA
j_gene: TRBJ1-2
v_gene: TRBV7-8
CDR3nt: TGTGCCAGCAGCTTAGTGAGCAATAATAACTATGGCTACACCTTC
CDR3aa: CASSLVSNNNYGYTF

d_gene: TRBD2
abundance: many
j_gene: TRBJ2-1
v_gene: TRBV18
CDR3nt: TGTGCCAGCTCACCAACGAGCGGGAGCTTGTCTGAGCAGTTCTTC
CDR3aa: CASSPTSGSLSEQFF

d_gene: NA
abundance: NA
j_gene: TRBJ2-3
v_gene: TRBV7-6
CDR3nt: TGTGCCAGCAGCTTAACCCCCACAGGGAGGCATACGCAGTATTTT
CDR3aa: CASSLTPTGRHTQYF

d_gene: TRBD1
abundance: NA
j_gene: TRBJ2-7
v_gene: TRBV28
CDR3nt: TGTGCCAGCGGTACCCCACGACAGGGGGCTTACGAGCAGTACTTC
CDR3aa: CASGTPRQGAYEQYF